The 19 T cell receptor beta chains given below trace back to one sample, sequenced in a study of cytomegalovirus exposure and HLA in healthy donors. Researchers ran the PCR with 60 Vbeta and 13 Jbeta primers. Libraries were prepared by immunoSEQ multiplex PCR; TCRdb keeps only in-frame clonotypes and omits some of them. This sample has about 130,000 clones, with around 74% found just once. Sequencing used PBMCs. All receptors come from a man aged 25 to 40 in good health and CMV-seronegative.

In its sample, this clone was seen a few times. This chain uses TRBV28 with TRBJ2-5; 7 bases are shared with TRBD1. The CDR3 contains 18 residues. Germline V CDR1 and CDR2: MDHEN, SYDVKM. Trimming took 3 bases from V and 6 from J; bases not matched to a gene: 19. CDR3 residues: CASSLRLGVQGPKQTQYF. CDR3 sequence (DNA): TGTGCCAGCAGTTTGAGGTTGGGGGTACAGGGGCCGAAACAGACCCAGTACTTC.

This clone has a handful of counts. The CDR3 nucleotides are TGCGCCAGCAGCTTGGCCCCGACTAGCGGTTCCTACAATGAGCAGTTCTTC. Translation gives CASSLAPTSGSYNEQFF. The V and J genes are TRBV5-1 and TRBJ2-1, with 9 bases lining up with TRBD2. Germline values: CDR1 SGHRS, CDR2 YFSETQ. The junction had 5 bases not matched to a gene; V was cut back by 0 bases and J by 1 base. CDR3 length: 17 amino acids.

The CDR3 DNA sequence: TGTGCCAGCAGTGAAGGGCGAGGGAAGGGCACTGGGGCCAACGTCCTGACTTTC. Its translation is CASSEGRGKGTGANVLTF. The gene calls are TRBV2 and TRBJ2-6; D is possibly TRBD2 (5 bases). The CDR3 length is 18 residues. Per germline, CDR1 SNHLY and CDR2 FYNNEI. V shed 1 base and J shed 2 bases, with 15 bases lying between them.

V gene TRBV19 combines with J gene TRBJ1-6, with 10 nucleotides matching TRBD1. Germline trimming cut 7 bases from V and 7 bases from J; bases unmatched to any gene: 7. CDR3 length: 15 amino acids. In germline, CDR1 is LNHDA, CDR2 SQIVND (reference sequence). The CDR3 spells CASMPPDRGNSPLHF. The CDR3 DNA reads TGTGCCAGTATGCCCCCGGACAGGGGGAATTCACCCCTCCACTTT.

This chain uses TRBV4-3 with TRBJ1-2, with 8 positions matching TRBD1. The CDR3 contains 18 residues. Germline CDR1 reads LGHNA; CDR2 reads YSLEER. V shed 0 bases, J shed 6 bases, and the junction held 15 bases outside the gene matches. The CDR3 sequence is CASSQDGRTGLLSDGYTF. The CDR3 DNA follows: TGCGCCAGCAGCCAAGACGGCCGGACAGGGTTACTATCGGATGGCTACACCTTC.

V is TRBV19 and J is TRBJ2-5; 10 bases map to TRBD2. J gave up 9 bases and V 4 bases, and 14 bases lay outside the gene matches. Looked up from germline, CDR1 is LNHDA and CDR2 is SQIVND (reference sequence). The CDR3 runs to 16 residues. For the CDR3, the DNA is TGTGCCAGTAGTACCCCTTGGAGCGGGGGGGTGGAGGCCCAGTACTTC. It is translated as CASSTPWSGGVEAQYF.

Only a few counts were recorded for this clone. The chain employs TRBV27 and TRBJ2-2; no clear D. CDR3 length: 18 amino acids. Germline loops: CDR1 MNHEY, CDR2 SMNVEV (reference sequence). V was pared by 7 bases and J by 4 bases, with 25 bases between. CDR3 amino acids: CASIIQSKLEACTGELFF. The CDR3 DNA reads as TGTGCCAGCATTATCCAATCCAAACTTGAAGCATGCACCGGGGAGCTGTTTTTT.

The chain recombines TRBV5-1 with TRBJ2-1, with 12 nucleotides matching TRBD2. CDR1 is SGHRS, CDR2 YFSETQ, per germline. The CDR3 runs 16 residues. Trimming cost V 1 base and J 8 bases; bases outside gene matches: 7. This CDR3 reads CASSLHRLAGVDEQFF. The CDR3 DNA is TGCGCCAGCAGCTTGCATCGACTAGCGGGGGTGGATGAGCAGTTCTTC.

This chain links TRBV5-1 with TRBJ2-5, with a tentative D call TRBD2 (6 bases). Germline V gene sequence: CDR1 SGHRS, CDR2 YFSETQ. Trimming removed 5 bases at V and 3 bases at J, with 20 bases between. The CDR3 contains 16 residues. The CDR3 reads CASSFVPGTYKETQYF. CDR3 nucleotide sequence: TGCGCCAGCAGTTTTGTCCCCGGGACTTATAAAGAGACCCAGTACTTC.

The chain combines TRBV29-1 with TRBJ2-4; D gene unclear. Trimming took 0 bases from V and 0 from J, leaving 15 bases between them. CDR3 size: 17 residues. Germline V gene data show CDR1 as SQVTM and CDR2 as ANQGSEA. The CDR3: CSVEDRPPGLAKNIQYF. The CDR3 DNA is TGCAGCGTTGAAGACCGCCCCCCAGGTCTAGCCAAAAACATTCAGTACTTC.

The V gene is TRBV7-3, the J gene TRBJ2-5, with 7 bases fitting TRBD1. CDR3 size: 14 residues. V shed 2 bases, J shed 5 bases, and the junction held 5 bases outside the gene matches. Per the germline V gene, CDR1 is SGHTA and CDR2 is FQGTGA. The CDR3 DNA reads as TGTGCCAGCAGCTTATTAGGACAGGAGGAGACCCAGTACTTC. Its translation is CASSLLGQEETQYF.

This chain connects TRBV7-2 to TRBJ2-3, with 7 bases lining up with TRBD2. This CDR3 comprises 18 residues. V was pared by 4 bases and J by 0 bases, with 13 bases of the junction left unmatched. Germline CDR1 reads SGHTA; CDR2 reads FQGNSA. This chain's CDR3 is CASSSPPGGRASTDTQYF. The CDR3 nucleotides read TGTGCCAGCAGCTCCCCCCCGGGCGGGAGAGCTAGCACAGATACGCAGTATTTT.

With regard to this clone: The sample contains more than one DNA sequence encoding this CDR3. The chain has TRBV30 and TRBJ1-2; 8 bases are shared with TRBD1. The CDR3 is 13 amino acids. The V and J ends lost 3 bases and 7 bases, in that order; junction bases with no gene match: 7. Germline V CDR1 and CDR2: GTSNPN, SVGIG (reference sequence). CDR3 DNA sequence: TGTGCCTGGAGCCCCGGGACAGGAGGTGGCTACACCTTC. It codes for CAWSPGTGGGYTF.

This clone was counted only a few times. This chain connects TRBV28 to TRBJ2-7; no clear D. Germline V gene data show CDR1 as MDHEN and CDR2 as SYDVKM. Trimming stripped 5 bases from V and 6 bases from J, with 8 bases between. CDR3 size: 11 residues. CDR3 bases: TGTGCCAGCAGTCTATCATCCGAGCAGTACTTC. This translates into CASSLSSEQYF.

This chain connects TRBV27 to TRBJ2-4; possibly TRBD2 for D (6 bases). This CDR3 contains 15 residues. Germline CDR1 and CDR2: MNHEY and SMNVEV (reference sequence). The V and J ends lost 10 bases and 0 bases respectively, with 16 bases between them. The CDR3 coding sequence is TGTGCCACTTCCCCCGGGACTGCAGCCAAAAACATTCAGTACTTC. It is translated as CATSPGTAAKNIQYF.

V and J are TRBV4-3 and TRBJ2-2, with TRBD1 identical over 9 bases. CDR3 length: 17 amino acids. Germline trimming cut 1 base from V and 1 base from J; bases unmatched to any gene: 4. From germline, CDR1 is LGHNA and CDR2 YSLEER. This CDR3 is CASSQAPGQGNTGELFF. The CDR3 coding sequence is TGCGCCAGCAGCCAAGCTCCGGGACAGGGGAACACCGGGGAGCTGTTTTTT.

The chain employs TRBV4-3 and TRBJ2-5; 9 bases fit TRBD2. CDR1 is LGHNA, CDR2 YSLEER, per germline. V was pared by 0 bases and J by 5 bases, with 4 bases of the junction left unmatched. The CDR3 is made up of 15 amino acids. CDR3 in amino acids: CASSQEGTSGETQYF. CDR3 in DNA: TGCGCCAGCAGCCAAGAGGGAACTAGCGGGGAGACCCAGTACTTC.

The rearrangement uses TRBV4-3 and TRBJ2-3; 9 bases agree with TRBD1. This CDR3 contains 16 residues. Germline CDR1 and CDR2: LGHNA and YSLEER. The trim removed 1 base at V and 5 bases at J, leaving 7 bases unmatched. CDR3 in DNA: TGCGCCAGCAGCCAAGTACCCCGACAGGGGGGAGATACGCAGTATTTT. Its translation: CASSQVPRQGGDTQYF.

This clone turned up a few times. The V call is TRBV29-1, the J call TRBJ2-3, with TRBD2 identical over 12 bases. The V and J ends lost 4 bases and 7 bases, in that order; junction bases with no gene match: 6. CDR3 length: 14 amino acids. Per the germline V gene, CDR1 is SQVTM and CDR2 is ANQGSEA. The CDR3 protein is CSVVASGGAYTQYF. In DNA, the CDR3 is TGCAGCGTTGTTGCTAGCGGGGGGGCCTATACGCAGTATTTT.